This TCR beta chain was identified during a study of spatial heterogeneity in lung cancer. The germline CDR1 and CDR2 sequences are LGHNA and YNFKEQ. CDR3 size: 17 residues. With 0 bases clipped from V and 4 bases from J, the junction kept 5 bases outside the gene matches. TCRdb re-derived calls from the 5' RACE reads in MiXCR, one entry per CDR3 protein. Found here are some 40,000 distinct CDR3 sequences, approximately 5.2% of them singletons; the top ten hold 20% to 30%. This clonotype was found many times. The sample's time point: sample taken at primary tumor resection. Unsorted whole RNA from tumor, nontumor lung or frozen PBMC underwent sequencing.

This rearrangement joins TRBV4-2 to TRBJ2-2, with 10 bases lining up with TRBD2. Sample: PBMCs, taken at surgery. The TCR comes from a female donor with early-stage non-small cell lung cancer. The DNA for the CDR3 is TGTGCCAGCAGCCAAGATCGTAAGCGGGGGGGCACCGGGGAGCTGTTTTTT. Translation: CASSQDRKRGGTGELFF.